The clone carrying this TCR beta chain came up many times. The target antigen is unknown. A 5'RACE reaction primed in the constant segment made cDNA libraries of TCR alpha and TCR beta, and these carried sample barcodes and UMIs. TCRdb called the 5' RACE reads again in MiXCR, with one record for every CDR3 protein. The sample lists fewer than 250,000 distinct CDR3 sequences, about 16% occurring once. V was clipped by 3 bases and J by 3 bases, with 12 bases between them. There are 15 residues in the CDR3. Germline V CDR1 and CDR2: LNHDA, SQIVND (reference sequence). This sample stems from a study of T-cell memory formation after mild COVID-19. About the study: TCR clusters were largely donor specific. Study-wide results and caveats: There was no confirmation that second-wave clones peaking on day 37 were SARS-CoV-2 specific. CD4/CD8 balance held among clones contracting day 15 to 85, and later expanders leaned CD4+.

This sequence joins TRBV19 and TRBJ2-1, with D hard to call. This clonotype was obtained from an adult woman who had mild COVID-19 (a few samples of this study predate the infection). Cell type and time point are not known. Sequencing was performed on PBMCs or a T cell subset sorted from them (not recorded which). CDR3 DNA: TGTGCCAGTAGTATCCCCCAGAAGTTCTACAATGAGCAGTTCTTC. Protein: CASSIPQKFYNEQFF.